This entry lists 16 T cell receptor beta chains sequenced from one sample in a study of beta chain features in type 1 diabetes. The isolated RNA, all of it, was reverse transcribed, so expressed TCRB transcripts were what got sequenced. Libraries were prepared by immunoSEQ multiplex PCR; TCRdb keeps only in-frame clonotypes and omits some of them. This sample has about 320,000 clones; 14% occur once, and the top ten carry 6.7%. Sample: central memory CD4+ T cells from blood. The source of these receptors is a man in his thirties or forties in good health.

The gene calls are TRBV7-6 and TRBJ2-3; D gene uncertain. The CDR3 extends over 13 amino acids. Germline assignment: CDR1 SGHVS and CDR2 FNYEAQ. V dropped 0 bases and J dropped 5 bases, with 6 bases sitting between them. The chain's CDR3 is CASSLAMGDTQYF. In nucleotides, the CDR3 is TGTGCCAGCAGCTTAGCTATGGGAGATACGCAGTATTTT.

This clone was picked up many times. This chain uses TRBV27 with TRBJ2-3; D gene unclear. Germline V gives CDR1 MNHEY, CDR2 SMNVEV (reference sequence). CDR3 length: 13 residues. V dropped 7 bases and J dropped 2 bases, with 10 bases sitting between them. CDR3 DNA sequence: TGTGCCAGCACGAGCTGGGCCACAGATACGCAGTATTTT. It encodes CASTSWATDTQYF.

This clone was detected a few times. The chain carries TRBV7-6 and TRBJ2-4; 7 positions match TRBD1. The CDR3 length is 14 residues. V trimming: 5 bases; J trimming: 4 bases; junction bases outside the gene matches: 5. Per germline, CDR1 SGHVS and CDR2 FNYEAQ. CDR3 sequence: CASSPRDRKNIQYF. In DNA, the CDR3 is TGTGCCAGCAGCCCCCGGGACAGAAAAAACATTCAGTACTTC.

In this sample, this clone turned up a few times. V usage is TRBV7-9 and J usage is TRBJ2-1; no definite D call. CDR1 is SEHNR and CDR2 is FQNEAQ in the germline V gene (reference sequence). Trimming took off 5 bases at V and 2 bases at J, with 13 bases between the two ends. This CDR3 region has 15 residues. CDR3 sequence: CASSPRLQTYNEQFF. DNA for the CDR3: TGTGCCAGCAGCCCCCGACTTCAGACCTACAATGAGCAGTTCTTC.

This clone was seen a few times. The chain combines TRBV7-9 with TRBJ1-1; D gene ambiguous. Germline CDR1 and CDR2: SEHNR and FQNEAQ (reference sequence). The CDR3 is made up of 17 amino acids. Trimming cost V 2 bases and J 3 bases, with 19 bases left between them. Written as DNA, the CDR3 is TGTGCCAGCAGCTTAAGGTTCGGTTTAGGGCAGGACACTGAAGCTTTCTTT. Translation gives CASSLRFGLGQDTEAFF.

Comment on this clone: A much larger clone is a single base away; this may be a read error. The rearrangement joins TRBV4-1 to TRBJ1-1; TRBD1 is a possible D gene (5 bases). CDR3 length: 13 amino acids. CDR1 and CDR2 from the germline V gene are MGHRA and YSYEKL. V shed 1 base and J shed 3 bases, with 6 bases lying between them. CDR3 amino acids: CASSQGQYTEAFF. The CDR3 DNA follows: TGCGCCAGCAGCCAAGGACAGTACACTGAAGCTTTCTTT.

The gene calls are TRBV6-4 and TRBJ1-1; D is unclear. V lost 2 bases and J 1 base, leaving 14 bases between the germline ends. This CDR3 comprises 16 residues. Germline V gives CDR1 MRHNA, CDR2 SNTAGT. As DNA, the CDR3 is TGTGCCAGCAGTGACACCCACCGAGGGCGGAACACTGAAGCTTTCTTT. Protein product: CASSDTHRGRNTEAFF.

Only a few counts were recorded for this clone. This chain uses TRBV7-2 with TRBJ2-1; TRBD2 might be the D (6 bases). This CDR3 is built from 16 residues. V shed 2 bases and J shed 1 base, with 12 bases lying between them. Germline V gene lookup returns CDR1 SGHTA and CDR2 FQGNSA. The CDR3 is CASSLSRGTSYNEQFF. Written as DNA, the CDR3 is TGTGCCAGCAGCTTATCGCGGGGTACGTCCTACAATGAGCAGTTCTTC. Full variable domain (rest looked up from reference TRBV7-2 and TRBJ2-1): GAGVSQSPSNKVTEKGKDVELRCDPISGHTALYWYRQSLGQGLEFLIYFQGNSAPDKSGLPSDRFSAERTGGSVSTLTIQRTQQEDSAVYLCASSLSRGTSYNEQFFGPGTRLTVL.

The chain combines TRBV5-1 with TRBJ1-3, with 10 bases identical to TRBD1. The CDR3 loop spans 16 amino acids. CDR1 SGHRS and CDR2 YFSETQ come from the germline V gene. V lost 0 bases to trimming and J lost 3 bases; unmatched junction nucleotides: 3. CDR3 sequence: CASSLDGTGVGNTIYF. CDR3 nucleotide sequence: TGCGCCAGCAGCTTGGATGGGACAGGGGTTGGAAACACCATATATTTT.

In its sample, this clone was seen a few times. The rearrangement joins TRBV2 to TRBJ1-1; no clear D gene. The CDR3 is 13 residues long. The V gene lost 1 base and the J gene lost 1 base, with 4 bases spanning the gap. Germline CDR1 SNHLY, CDR2 FYNNEI. CDR3 region: CASSEETNTEAFF. As DNA, the CDR3 is TGTGCCAGCAGTGAAGAGACGAACACTGAAGCTTTCTTT.

This clone has a count of ten or more. This chain links TRBV5-5 with TRBJ2-7; either TRBD1 or TRBD2 may supply D (5 bases each). CDR1 and CDR2 from the germline V gene are SGHKS and YYEKEE (reference sequence). Trimming took off 4 bases at V and 4 bases at J, with 21 bases between the two ends. CDR3 length: 16 amino acids. The CDR3, as DNA: TGTGCCAGCAGCCAAGATGGGGCCGGGGTCGCATACGAGCAGTACTTC. Amino acid sequence: CASSQDGAGVAYEQYF.

The chain carries TRBV10-3 and TRBJ2-3; 10 bases fit TRBD2. V lost 4 bases, J lost 1 base, and 2 bases stayed unmatched. The CDR3 has 15 amino acids. The germline V gene has CDR1 ENHRY and CDR2 SYGVKD. The CDR3 region is CAISATSGGTDTQYF. In DNA, the CDR3 is TGTGCCATCAGTGCCACTAGCGGGGGCACAGATACGCAGTATTTT.

The chain joins TRBV7-6 to TRBJ2-3; 7 nucleotides match TRBD2. Germline V CDR1 and CDR2: SGHVS, FNYEAQ. The CDR3 is 15 amino acids. V lost 5 bases to trimming and J lost 7 bases; unmatched junction nucleotides: 12. CDR3: CASSPLGGRGNTQYF. The CDR3 region has the DNA TGTGCCAGCAGCCCACTAGGCGGGCGGGGGAATACGCAGTATTTT.

This clone appeared a few times. The V call is TRBV29-1, the J call TRBJ2-1; either TRBD1 or TRBD2 may fit D (5 bases each). CDR1 SQVTM and CDR2 ANQGSEA come from the germline V gene. This CDR3 has 13 amino acids. V was cut by 6 bases and J by 8 bases, with 17 bases left in between. Written as DNA, the CDR3 is TGCAGCGTAGGTTGGGGGTCCGGGGATGAGCAGTTCTTC. It translates to CSVGWGSGDEQFF.

The table lists this clone with a few counts. The genes are TRBV15 and TRBJ1-1, with D unclear. Germline CDR1 reads LNHNV; CDR2 reads YYDKDF (reference sequence). The length of the CDR3 is 12 residues. Deletions cut 0 bases from V and 10 bases from J, with 9 bases between. The CDR3 spells CATSRDHFGAFF. CDR3 nucleotide sequence: TGTGCCACCAGCAGAGATCACTTCGGAGCTTTCTTT.

Ten or more counts support this clone. This CDR3 is also generated by other DNA sequences in the sample. The chain uses TRBV2 and TRBJ1-1; TRBD1 agrees at 7 bases. There are 13 residues in the CDR3. The V segment lost 5 bases and the J segment 2 bases; nucleotides outside the gene matches: 2. Germline-derived CDR1 and CDR2 are SNHLY and FYNNEI. Written as DNA, the CDR3 is TGTGCCAGCAGTCAGGGGGAAAACACTGAAGCTTTCTTT. Translation: CASSQGENTEAFF. Filled out from reference TRBV2 and TRBJ1-1, the complete variable domain reads EPEVTQTPSHQVTQMGQEVILRCVPISNHLYFYWYRQILGQKVEFLVSFYNNEISEKSEIFDDQFSVERPDGSNFTLKIRSTKLEDSAMYFCASSQGENTEAFFGQGTRLTVV.